These 18 T cell receptor beta chains were all obtained from the same sample, sequenced in a study of CD8 T cells in Susac syndrome. Random-hexamer reverse transcription was applied to 0.5 to 1 ug RNA. Via MiXCR, TCRdb re-called the immunoSEQ multiplex PCR reads, giving one row per CDR3 protein. Of under 200,000 distinct CDR3 sequences in the sample, 85% to 95% were seen once. Input material: CD4+ T cells from PBMCs. All receptors derive from a human donor with Susac syndrome.

The V and J genes are TRBV20-1 and TRBJ2-1, with TRBD2 as a possible D gene (5 bases). The V gene's germline CDR1 is DFQATT and CDR2 SNEGSKA (reference sequence). Trimming removed 4 bases from V and 6 bases from J, with 13 bases in between. The CDR3 consists of 13 residues. The CDR3 protein is CSAKEAAGNEQFF. The CDR3, as DNA: TGCAGTGCTAAGGAAGCGGCTGGCAATGAGCAGTTCTTC.

The rearrangement uses TRBV12-3 or TRBV12-4 and TRBJ1-6, with 10 bases matching TRBD1. The CDR3 loop spans 14 amino acids. Trimming took 7 bases from V and 11 from J; bases not matched to a gene: 8. CDR3 DNA sequence: TGTGCCAGCACCCAAGGGACAGGGGCGGCACCCCTCCACTTT. Translation gives CASTQGTGAAPLHF.

The chain couples TRBV2 to TRBJ2-3; the D gene is possibly TRBD1 (6 bases). V shed 4 bases and J shed 3 bases, with 8 bases lying between them. The CDR3 is 13 residues long. Germline values: CDR1 SNHLY, CDR2 FYNNEI. The CDR3 sequence is CASSGQVTDTQYF. The DNA of the CDR3 is TGTGCCAGCAGTGGACAGGTGACAGATACGCAGTATTTT.

Only one count was recorded for this clonotype. The CDR3 DNA follows: TGTGCCAGCAGCTCATTCGGCCGGGACAGGGGGAGTGGCTACACCTTC. Protein sequence: CASSSFGRDRGSGYTF. The rearrangement joins TRBV12-3 or TRBV12-4 to TRBJ1-2; 11 nucleotides match TRBD1. V was pared by 6 bases and J by 7 bases, with 13 bases of the junction left unmatched. The length of the CDR3 is 16 residues.

The chain employs TRBV5-6 and TRBJ1-2; no definite D call. The CDR3 is 13 residues long. Looked up from germline, CDR1 is SGHDT and CDR2 is YYEEEE. V lost 5 bases to trimming and J lost 6 bases, with 14 bases between them. The CDR3 region is CASRPRGKNGYTF. In DNA, the CDR3 is TGTGCCAGCAGGCCCCGGGGAAAGAATGGCTACACCTTC.

The V gene is TRBV18, the J gene TRBJ1-1, with D possibly TRBD1 on 6 matching bases. CDR3 size: 15 residues. Germline V gene lookup returns CDR1 KGHSH and CDR2 LQKENI. Trimming cost V 3 bases and J 0 bases, with 11 bases left between them. This CDR3 reads CASSPLRGMNTEAFF. The DNA of the CDR3 is TGTGCCAGCTCACCCTTAAGGGGGATGAACACTGAAGCTTTCTTT.

This chain links TRBV6-2 or TRBV6-3 with TRBJ1-2; D may be TRBD1 (5 bases). Trimming removed 2 bases at V and 0 bases at J, with 19 bases between. This CDR3 is built from 18 residues. Germline V gene data show CDR1 as MNHEY and CDR2 as SVGEGT. As DNA, the CDR3 is TGTGCCAGCAGTTACAGTCCGCTAACAGGCCCGGCTAACTATGGCTACACCTTC. Translating gives CASSYSPLTGPANYGYTF.

The chain couples TRBV12-3 or TRBV12-4 to TRBJ2-1; the D gene could be TRBD1 or TRBD2 (5 bases each). The CDR3 extends over 14 amino acids. Trimming removed 4 bases from V and 4 bases from J, with 11 bases in between. Here the CDR3 DNA reads TGTGCCAGCAGTTCCGGGACCACTTACAATGAGCAGTTCTTC. Its protein product is CASSSGTTYNEQFF.

This chain connects TRBV20-1 to TRBJ1-1, with D tentatively TRBD1 (6 bases). The CDR3 has 13 residues. Trimming left V 6 bases short and J 0 bases short, with 11 bases between. The germline gives CDR1 DFQATT, CDR2 SNEGSKA (reference sequence). CDR3 residues: CSAETGLNTEAFF. DNA of the CDR3: TGCAGTGCAGAAACAGGGCTGAACACTGAAGCTTTCTTT.

The chain uses TRBV25-1 and TRBJ1-6; possible D gene TRBD1, 5 bases. CDR3 length: 15 residues. V was trimmed by 5 bases and J by 8 bases, leaving 16 bases between them. CDR1 is MGHDK, CDR2 SYGVNS, per germline. The CDR3 region is CASSQDILSDSPLHF. The CDR3 DNA reads TGTGCCAGCAGTCAGGACATCCTCAGTGATTCACCCCTCCACTTT.

The chain carries TRBV23-1 and TRBJ2-1; tentative D call: TRBD2 (5 bases). TRBV23-1 is known as an ORF, though its function is uncertain. The length of the CDR3 is 11 residues. For the CDR3, the DNA is TGCGTTCGTGCGGAGGACAATGAGCAGTTCTTC. It yields the protein CVRAEDNEQFF.

This chain joins TRBV29-1 and TRBJ2-7; 9 bases fit TRBD2. With 0 bases clipped from V and 2 bases from J, the junction kept 11 bases outside the gene matches. The CDR3 contains 17 residues. CDR1 is SQVTM, CDR2 ANQGSEA, per germline. CDR3 in amino acids: CSVEDRSSGGPTYEQYF. CDR3 in DNA: TGCAGCGTTGAAGATCGGAGTAGCGGGGGACCTACCTACGAGCAGTACTTC.

This chain uses TRBV20-1 with TRBJ2-5; TRBD1 aligns across 7 bases. Germline-derived CDR1 and CDR2 are DFQATT and SNEGSKA (reference sequence). Trimming cost V 6 bases and J 1 base; bases outside gene matches: 11. This CDR3 is built from 15 residues. DNA of the CDR3: TGCAGTGCCCCCTCCGGGACAGAGATCCAAGAGACCCAGTACTTC. Encoded protein: CSAPSGTEIQETQYF.

This clonotype was seen once. This CDR3 is CAISESRGGVADTQYF. The CDR3 DNA is TGTGCCATCAGTGAGTCGAGAGGGGGAGTCGCAGATACGCAGTATTTT. V gene TRBV10-3 combines with J gene TRBJ2-3; D is perhaps TRBD1 (6 bases). This CDR3 contains 16 residues. Looked up from germline, CDR1 is ENHRY and CDR2 is SYGVKD. The V and J ends lost 0 bases and 4 bases respectively, with 14 bases between them.

The table lists this clonotype with a count of one. The chain is built from TRBV20-1 and TRBJ1-1; the D gene is possibly TRBD1 (6 bases). The V end lost 5 bases, the J end lost 5 bases, and 9 bases lay between the germline ends. Per germline, CDR1 DFQATT and CDR2 SNEGSKA (reference sequence). The CDR3 loop spans 11 amino acids. CDR3 loop: CSASQGTEAFF. CDR3 bases: TGCAGTGCTTCCCAGGGGACTGAAGCTTTCTTT.

The chain recombines TRBV29-1 with TRBJ2-1; D is uncertain. Trimming took off 7 bases at V and 3 bases at J, with 4 bases between the two ends. There are 10 residues in the CDR3. Germline assignment: CDR1 SQVTM and CDR2 ANQGSEA. The CDR3: CSGGYNEQFF. CDR3 in DNA: TGCAGCGGGGGCTACAATGAGCAGTTCTTC.

This sequence joins TRBV20-1 and TRBJ2-7; no definite D call. The CDR3 is 14 residues long. The V end was cut by 0 bases, the J end by 3 bases, with 12 bases between. CDR1 is DFQATT, CDR2 SNEGSKA, per germline (reference sequence). This chain's CDR3 is CSARDPDIGYEQYF. Written as DNA, the CDR3 is TGCAGTGCTAGAGATCCCGACATAGGCTACGAGCAGTACTTC.

V is TRBV11-2 and J is TRBJ2-6; 7 nucleotides agree with TRBD1. Trimming at V came to 0 bases and at J to 2 bases, leaving 7 bases not matched to a gene. Germline assignment: CDR1 SGHAT and CDR2 FQNNGV. The CDR3 has 18 residues. This CDR3 is CASSLEGQWKTGANVLTF. CDR3 bases: TGTGCCAGCAGCTTAGAGGGACAGTGGAAAACTGGGGCCAACGTCCTGACTTTC.